A single sample gave rise to the 24 T cell receptor beta chains below, sequenced in a study of blood T cell repertoires in COVID-19 (dated by TCRdb to 2020 to 2021). Libraries came from the immunoSEQ multiplex PCR assay. TCRdb's version of the immuneACCESS table is confined to in-frame rearrangements and falls short of the full clone set. An unresolved V gene accounts for under half of the shortfall where checked; the remainder is of unknown origin. Here the sample has some 200,000 clones; roughly 85% occur a single time. The ten largest clonotypes hold more than 2% of the sample. Sequenced: peripheral blood. Every receptor here comes from a woman between 65 and 79 years old with COVID-19, enrolled during active disease.

This clone was observed a handful of times. This sequence joins TRBV7-8 and TRBJ2-4, with TRBD2 identical over 9 bases. This CDR3 has 17 amino acids. The germline CDR1 and CDR2 sequences are SGHVS and FQNEAQ. V shed 8 bases, J shed 4 bases, and the junction held 15 bases outside the gene matches. In DNA form, the CDR3 reads TGTGCCAGCGCCCGTCGGGTAGCGGGGGTCCCTAAAAACATTCAGTACTTC. This sequence encodes CASARRVAGVPKNIQYF.

The chain carries TRBV27 and TRBJ2-7; D may be TRBD2 (6 bases). The CDR3 is 14 residues long. Looked up from germline, CDR1 is MNHEY and CDR2 is SMNVEV (reference sequence). Trimming pared 3 bases from V and 0 bases from J, leaving 9 bases between. The CDR3 coding sequence is TGTGCCAGCAGTTTTCGGGGGAGCTCCTACGAGCAGTACTTC. Translation gives CASSFRGSSYEQYF.

The chain recombines TRBV6-5 with TRBJ1-1; TRBD1 is a possible D gene (6 bases). The V end was cut by 5 bases, the J end by 8 bases, with 21 bases between. The CDR3 runs to 15 residues. Germline V gene sequence: CDR1 MNHEY, CDR2 SVGAGI. The CDR3 nucleotides read TGTGCCAGCAGTCCTCTCAGGGGCCGCGCCTCCGAAGCTTTCTTT. Translated, it gives CASSPLRGRASEAFF.

The chain joins TRBV27 to TRBJ1-1; 8 positions match TRBD1. The CDR3 has 21 residues. V shed 6 bases, J shed 0 bases, and the junction held 24 bases outside the gene matches. The V gene's germline CDR1 is MNHEY and CDR2 SMNVEV (reference sequence). As DNA, the CDR3 is TGTGCCAGCAGACCTCGACAGGGGAGGGACTACCTATGGGGATTGAACACTGAAGCTTTCTTT. It translates to CASRPRQGRDYLWGLNTEAFF.

The rearrangement joins TRBV9 to TRBJ2-1, with 11 bases fitting TRBD2. With V trimmed by 0 bases and J by 7 bases, 15 bases remained unmatched. The CDR3 is made up of 19 amino acids. CDR1 is SGDLS and CDR2 is YYNGEE in the germline V gene. In DNA form, the CDR3 reads TGTGCCAGCAGCGTAGTTGCCCTAGCGGGAGGCGCGTTTCGGAATGAGCAGTTCTTC. It encodes CASSVVALAGGAFRNEQFF.

This chain connects TRBV5-1 to TRBJ1-2; TRBD1 matches at 10 bases. From germline, CDR1 is SGHRS and CDR2 YFSETQ. The CDR3 length is 15 residues. V shed 3 bases, J shed 8 bases, and the junction held 10 bases outside the gene matches. CDR3 nucleotides: TGCGCCAGCAGCTCCCGGACCGGGACAGGGGTCGGCTACACCTTC. This sequence encodes CASSSRTGTGVGYTF.

This sequence joins TRBV3-1 (or the pseudogene TRBV3-2) and TRBJ1-2, with 8 bases identical to TRBD1. V was clipped by 1 base and J by 12 bases; unmatched bases: 7. The CDR3 covers 13 residues. Germline CDR1 reads LGHDT; CDR2 reads YNNKEL (reference sequence). The CDR3 loop is CASSQGQGSIHTF. The CDR3 DNA reads as TGTGCCAGCAGCCAAGGACAGGGGTCTATCCACACCTTC.

The rearrangement links TRBV7-6 to TRBJ2-7; perhaps TRBD2 as D (6 bases). With 6 bases removed from V and 9 bases from J, the gap between germline ends came to 15 bases. The germline CDR1 and CDR2 sequences are SGHVS and FNYEAQ. The CDR3 consists of 12 residues. CDR3 loop: CASSSRGGGQYF. DNA of the CDR3: TGTGCCAGCAGTAGTAGGGGAGGCGGGCAGTACTTC.

This CDR3 reads CASSLGGTRAGELFF. CDR3 in DNA: TGTGCCAGCAGCTTAGGAGGGACTAGGGCGGGGGAGCTGTTTTTT. The V and J genes are TRBV7-8 and TRBJ2-2, with 8 bases fitting TRBD2. Germline loops: CDR1 SGHVS, CDR2 FQNEAQ. J was trimmed by 8 bases and V by 1 base; bases with no gene match: 6. The CDR3 runs to 15 residues.

The V and J genes are TRBV6-1 and TRBJ2-6, with unresolved D. Trimming left V 2 bases short and J 0 bases short, with 8 bases between. CDR1 and CDR2 from the germline V gene are MNHNS and SASEGT. The CDR3 is made up of 16 amino acids. CDR3 region: CASSELSVSGANVLTF. DNA for the CDR3: TGTGCCAGCAGTGAATTGTCAGTCTCTGGGGCCAACGTCCTGACTTTC.

This chain connects TRBV6-2 or TRBV6-3 to TRBJ2-5; D is undetermined. This CDR3 has 14 residues. CDR1 and CDR2 (germline): MNHEY, SVGEGT. Trimming stripped 6 bases from V and 3 bases from J, with 14 bases between. CDR3 nucleotides: TGTGCCAGCAGCCCTACGGGTCCCGAAGAGACCCAGTACTTC. Amino acids: CASSPTGPEETQYF.

This clone was counted a single time. The chain is built from TRBV29-1 and TRBJ1-4; 7 positions match TRBD1. V gave up 4 bases and J gave up 7 bases; unmatched junction bases: 9. The CDR3 totals 14 residues. The germline V gene has CDR1 SQVTM and CDR2 ANQGSEA. The CDR3 here is CSVGGGTDGEKLFF. CDR3 nucleotides: TGCAGCGTTGGGGGCGGGACAGATGGTGAAAAACTGTTTTTT.

The J gene is TRBJ1-2, the V gene TRBV5-6; 7 nucleotides match TRBD1. Germline assignment: CDR1 SGHDT and CDR2 YYEEEE. Trimming cost V 3 bases and J 6 bases; bases outside gene matches: 5. This CDR3 is 13 amino acids long. The CDR3 DNA reads as TGTGCCAGCAGCTCCGACAGGGTCGATGGCTACACCTTC. It encodes CASSSDRVDGYTF.

CDR3 region: CASSPTSGTGGNTGELFF. CDR3 bases: TGTGCCAGCAGCCCAACTTCAGGGACAGGGGGGAACACCGGGGAGCTGTTTTTT. The chain joins TRBV11-2 to TRBJ2-2, with TRBD1 matching over 11 bases. CDR3 length equals 18 residues. The germline V gene encodes CDR1 SGHAT and CDR2 FQNNGV. J gave up 1 base and V 5 bases, and 9 bases lay outside the gene matches.

The chain employs TRBV19 and TRBJ1-1; D might be TRBD1 (6 bases). CDR1 and CDR2 (germline): LNHDA, SQIVND (reference sequence). The CDR3 sequence is 14 residues long. V lost 6 bases and J lost 9, with 20 bases in between. The CDR3 reads CASSTFRGFLKAFF. The CDR3 DNA is TGTGCCAGTAGCACCTTCAGGGGCTTCCTTAAAGCTTTCTTT.

V usage is TRBV5-4 and J usage is TRBJ2-7; perhaps TRBD2 as D (5 bases). Germline V gene sequence: CDR1 SGHNT, CDR2 YYREEE (reference sequence). CDR3 length: 15 amino acids. Trimming cost V 2 bases and J 3 bases, with 15 bases left between them. This CDR3 reads CASSFGVEVLYEQYF. CDR3 sequence (DNA): TGTGCCAGCAGCTTTGGCGTGGAGGTTCTCTACGAGCAGTACTTC.

The rearrangement links TRBV5-1 to TRBJ2-7, with 7 bases identical to TRBD1. Germline V gene lookup returns CDR1 SGHRS and CDR2 YFSETQ. Unmatched junction bases numbered 4, after V lost 2 bases and J lost 2 bases. CDR3 size: 14 residues. CDR3 DNA: TGCGCCAGCAGCTTACAGGGGATAACCTACGAGCAGTACTTC. It specifies CASSLQGITYEQYF. Variable domain in full (rest from reference TRBV5-1 and TRBJ2-7): KAGVTQTPRYLIKTRGQQVTLSCSPISGHRSVSWYQQTPGQGLQFLFEYFSETQRNKGNFPGRFSGRQFSNSRSEMNVSTLELGDSALYLCASSLQGITYEQYFGPGTRLTVT.

This clone was picked up a small number of times. The chain carries TRBV7-3 and TRBJ1-1; a possible D gene is TRBD1 (5 bases). The CDR3 consists of 14 residues. Germline CDR1 SGHTA, CDR2 FQGTGA. V lost 5 bases to trimming and J lost 4 bases, with 14 bases between them. The chain's CDR3 is CASSPAGGPTEAFF. In nucleotides, the CDR3 is TGTGCCAGCAGCCCCGCCGGGGGACCCACTGAAGCTTTCTTT.

The chain has TRBV12-2 and TRBJ2-3; the table's D call TRBD2 went unverified against the DNA. TRBV12-2 corresponds to a pseudogene. The CDR3 runs 17 residues. CDR3 sequence (DNA): TGTGCAAGTCGCTCCTCCCACTACGCGGAAAGCACAGATACGCAGTATTTT. Translating gives CASRSSHYAESTDTQYF.

This clone was detected only a few times. The chain combines TRBV7-9 with TRBJ2-1; 7 nucleotides agree with TRBD1. The CDR3 is 14 amino acids. From germline, CDR1 is SEHNR and CDR2 FQNEAQ (reference sequence). The V segment lost 5 bases and the J segment 4 bases; nucleotides outside the gene matches: 5. The CDR3 DNA sequence: TGTGCCAGCAGCACTTGGGACAGATACAATGAGCAGTTCTTC. This gives the protein CASSTWDRYNEQFF.

This clone showed up just once. This chain links TRBV24-1 with TRBJ1-2, with D unresolved. V lost 9 bases, J lost 4 bases, and 14 bases lay in between. The CDR3 runs to 13 residues. Germline CDR1 reads KGHDR; CDR2 reads SFDVKD. The CDR3 reads CATSREQSYGYTF. DNA of the CDR3: TGTGCCACCTCGCGGGAGCAAAGCTATGGCTACACCTTC.

In this sample, this clone turned up once. V is TRBV29-1 and J is TRBJ1-2; D uncertain. CDR3 length equals 15 residues. Trimming stripped 0 bases from V and 4 bases from J, with 15 bases between. Per the germline V gene, CDR1 is SQVTM and CDR2 is ANQGSEA. CDR3 coding DNA: TGCAGCGTTGAAGAAACCGAGCTTTCTTTCTATGGCTACACCTTC. As protein: CSVEETELSFYGYTF.

CDR3 in DNA: TGTGCCTGTAGCGGGAGTGCCTACGAGCAGTACTTC. Its translation is CACSGSAYEQYF. The rearrangement uses TRBV30 and TRBJ2-7; 9 nucleotides align to TRBD2. J lost 2 bases, V lost 6 bases, and 2 bases had no gene match. This CDR3 has 12 residues. Germline values: CDR1 GTSNPN, CDR2 SVGIG (reference sequence).

The chain carries TRBV7-3 and TRBJ2-1; 9 bases align to TRBD2. This CDR3 has 14 residues. Germline CDR1 is SGHTA and CDR2 is FQGTGA. V shed 1 base and J 7 bases; nucleotides not matched to a gene: 2. CDR3 amino acids: CASSLRGLANEQFF. The CDR3 DNA follows: TGTGCCAGCAGCTTAAGGGGACTAGCAAATGAGCAGTTCTTC.